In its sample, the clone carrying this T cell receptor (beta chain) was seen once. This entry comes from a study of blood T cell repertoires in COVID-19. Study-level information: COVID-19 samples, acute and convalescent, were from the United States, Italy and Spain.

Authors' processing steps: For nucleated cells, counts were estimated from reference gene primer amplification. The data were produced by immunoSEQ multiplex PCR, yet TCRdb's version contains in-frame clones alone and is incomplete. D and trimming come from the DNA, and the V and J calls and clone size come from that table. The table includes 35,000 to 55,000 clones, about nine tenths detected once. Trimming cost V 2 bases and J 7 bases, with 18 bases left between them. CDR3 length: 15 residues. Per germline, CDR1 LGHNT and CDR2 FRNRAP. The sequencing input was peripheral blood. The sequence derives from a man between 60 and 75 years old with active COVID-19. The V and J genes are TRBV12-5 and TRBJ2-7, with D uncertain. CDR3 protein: CASGLIGAGFGEQYF. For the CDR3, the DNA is TGTGCTAGTGGTTTGATAGGAGCCGGGTTTGGGGAGCAGTACTTC.